This entry lists 2 T cell receptor beta chains sequenced from one sample in a study of T cells after yellow fever vaccination. TCRdb ran MiXCR on the 5' RACE reads and lists one entry per CDR3 protein. Here the sample spans some 96,000 distinct CDR3 sequences, roughly 8.2% being singletons. The sequencing here drew on CD8+ T cells not binding an NS4B(214-222) dextramer, sorted from PBMCs, taken about 2 weeks after the first yellow fever vaccination. These receptors all come from a man aged 18 to 30 who received the YFV17D yellow fever vaccine.

This clonotype was seen repeatedly, ten times or more. The V and J genes are TRBV20-1 and TRBJ1-1; unclear D gene. This CDR3 has 13 residues. Germline CDR1 DFQATT, CDR2 SNEGSKA (reference sequence). V lost 0 bases to trimming and J lost 5 bases, with 10 bases between them. Written as DNA, the CDR3 is TGCAGTGCTAGAGATAGGGAGGTGACTGAAGCTTTCTTT. It encodes CSARDREVTEAFF.

The J gene is TRBJ2-7, the V gene TRBV27; 8 bases align to TRBD1. The CDR3 is 14 amino acids. Germline assignment: CDR1 MNHEY and CDR2 SMNVEV (reference sequence). V shed 5 bases, J shed 5 bases, and the junction held 8 bases outside the gene matches. CDR3 bases: TGTGCCAGCAGTCCCTCCACGGACAGGGACGAGCAGTACTTC. This encodes CASSPSTDRDEQYF.